The next 27 T cell receptor beta chains were all read from a single sample in a study of monozygotic twins with inflammatory bowel disease. TCRdb reprocessed the 5' RACE reads and reports one entry per CDR3 protein, with no DNA. Its listing shows 150,000 to 200,000 distinct CDR3 sequences. Sequencing was performed on blood. These receptors came from a human donor with ulcerative colitis or Crohn's disease, or a healthy co-twin of an affected twin (not recorded which).

The chain joins TRBV3-1 to TRBJ1-5. CDR1 and CDR2 (germline): LGHDT, YNNKEL (reference sequence). This CDR3 contains 14 residues. The CDR3 region is CASSQDRQGQPQHF.

V gene TRBV5-5 combines with J gene TRBJ2-2; absent DNA, TCRdb's TRBD2 call cannot be checked. Germline V gene sequence: CDR1 SGHKS, CDR2 YYEKEE (reference sequence). This CDR3 is built from 14 residues. The CDR3 loop reads CASSLGGVTGELFF.

The rearrangement uses TRBV3-1 and TRBJ1-6; TCRdb outputs TRBD1, but without DNA this stays unchecked. The germline V gene has CDR1 LGHDT and CDR2 YNNKEL (reference sequence). This CDR3 spans 16 amino acids. The CDR3 is CASSQDPSGVSEALHF.

The chain joins TRBV20-1 to TRBJ2-7. CDR1 and CDR2 from the germline V gene are DFQATT and SNEGSKA (reference sequence). The CDR3 length is 14 residues. The CDR3 is CSAWGTGTAYEQYF.

The genes are TRBV7-8 and TRBJ1-5; TCRdb selects TRBD1, and the lack of DNA leaves this call unchecked. This CDR3 is built from 18 residues. CDR1 and CDR2 (germline): SGHVS, FQNEAQ. The CDR3 is CASSLVAGGSMGNQPQHF.

The CDR3 is CASSPDSSYEQYF. The gene calls are TRBV18 and TRBJ2-7. The CDR3 contains 13 residues. Germline V gives CDR1 KGHSH, CDR2 LQKENI.

The chain joins TRBV6-5 to TRBJ2-1. The CDR3 loop spans 15 amino acids. CDR1 and CDR2 from the germline V gene are MNHEY and SVGAGI. CDR3 sequence: CASSYTSEAYNEQFF.

The chain recombines TRBV7-9 with TRBJ2-1; the TCRdb D gene call, TRBD2, has no DNA to confirm it. The CDR3 contains 17 residues. From germline, CDR1 is SEHNR and CDR2 FQNEAQ (reference sequence). CDR3 in amino acids: CASSLGGLAGDGDEQFF.

The rearrangement links TRBV3-1 to TRBJ1-5. The CDR3 has 14 amino acids. Per germline, CDR1 LGHDT and CDR2 YNNKEL (reference sequence). This chain's CDR3 is CASSQDMGGQPQHF.

The rearrangement joins TRBV6-1 to TRBJ1-5; with no DNA, the TCRdb D assignment of TRBD1 cannot be verified. The CDR3 contains 13 residues. Germline CDR1 MNHNS, CDR2 SASEGT. The CDR3 loop is CASSEVGDQPQHF.

The chain has TRBV25-1 and TRBJ2-7; TCRdb indicates TRBD1, and absent DNA this call remains unverified. The CDR3 is 14 residues long. The germline V gene encodes CDR1 MGHDK and CDR2 SYGVNS. The CDR3: CASSTGAFSYEQYF.

The V call is TRBV5-1, the J call TRBJ2-7; the D call from TCRdb, TRBD1, cannot be confirmed without DNA. The CDR3 runs to 14 residues. The germline V gene has CDR1 SGHRS and CDR2 YFSETQ. The CDR3 loop is CASSLVRGRDEQYF. The variable domain in full, completed from reference TRBV5-1 and TRBJ2-7, reads KAGVTQTPRYLIKTRGQQVTLSCSPISGHRSVSWYQQTPGQGLQFLFEYFSETQRNKGNFPGRFSGRQFSNSRSEMNVSTLELGDSALYLCASSLVRGRDEQYFGPGTRLTVT.

V usage is TRBV12-3 or TRBV12-4 and J usage is TRBJ2-5; the TRBD2 assignment by TCRdb is unverifiable without DNA. This CDR3 is 15 amino acids long. The CDR3 sequence: CASSRALGRQETQYF.

The chain recombines TRBV3-1 with TRBJ2-1. CDR3 length equals 13 residues. Germline CDR1 and CDR2: LGHDT and YNNKEL (reference sequence). The CDR3 loop reads CASSQPSHREQFF.

This sequence joins TRBV7-2 and TRBJ1-5. Germline-derived CDR1 and CDR2 are SGHTA and FQGNSA. The CDR3 loop spans 13 amino acids. The CDR3 spells CASSPSYNQPQHF.

This rearrangement joins TRBV29-1 to TRBJ1-2; TCRdb returns TRBD1, unconfirmable since there is no DNA. CDR3 length equals 13 residues. Germline V gene sequence: CDR1 SQVTM, CDR2 ANQGSEA. CDR3 sequence reads: CSVLPDGTGGYTF.

This rearrangement joins TRBV5-5 to TRBJ2-4; TCRdb designates TRBD1, a call that cannot be tested without DNA. CDR1 and CDR2 (germline): SGHKS, YYEKEE (reference sequence). The CDR3 runs 17 residues. The CDR3 is CASSLGLGTKAKNIQYF.

The V call is TRBV3-1, the J call TRBJ2-2. Germline CDR1 LGHDT, CDR2 YNNKEL (reference sequence). The CDR3 length is 11 residues. CDR3 residues: CASRDTGELFF.

This chain uses TRBV10-3 with TRBJ2-7; the D call of TRBD2 rests on TCRdb alone, since no DNA is present to check it. Per the germline V gene, CDR1 is ENHRY and CDR2 is SYGVKD. CDR3 length: 16 amino acids. The CDR3 reads CAISEGTSGRMAEQYF.

The chain combines TRBV6-5 with TRBJ2-1; TCRdb's D call, TRBD2, is unchecked because there is no DNA. The CDR3 totals 13 residues. Germline lookup yields CDR1 MNHEY and CDR2 SVGAGI. The CDR3 sequence: CASTQRARGEQVF.

The chain couples TRBV11-2 to TRBJ1-1; TCRdb gives TRBD1 as the D gene, but with no DNA this cannot be confirmed. CDR3 length: 15 amino acids. Germline assignment: CDR1 SGHAT and CDR2 FQNNGV. The CDR3 sequence is CASSLAGTGTTEAFF. The full variable domain, completed using reference TRBV11-2 and TRBJ1-1, is EAGVAQSPRYKIIEKRQSVAFWCNPISGHATLYWYQQILGQGPKLLIQFQNNGVVDDSQLPKDRFSAERLKGVDSTLKIQPAKLEDSAVYLCASSLAGTGTTEAFFGQGTRLTVV.

V and J are TRBV30 and TRBJ2-2; without DNA, the TCRdb call of TRBD1 cannot be checked. Per germline, CDR1 GTSNPN and CDR2 SVGIG (reference sequence). The CDR3 runs 15 residues. CDR3: CAWSVKGQNTGELFF.

The chain recombines TRBV20-1 with TRBJ1-5; no DNA is available, so the TRBD1 call from TCRdb remains unchecked. The germline gives CDR1 DFQATT, CDR2 SNEGSKA (reference sequence). The CDR3 runs 14 residues. The CDR3 protein is CSAPKGTGSQPQHF.

The chain couples TRBV2 to TRBJ2-3; TCRdb picks TRBD1, but there is no DNA to check that call. This CDR3 contains 14 residues. Germline V CDR1 and CDR2: SNHLY, FYNNEI. The CDR3 sequence is CASSGAVRTDTQYF. The full variable domain, with the rest looked up from reference TRBV2 and TRBJ2-3, is EPEVTQTPSHQVTQMGQEVILRCVPISNHLYFYWYRQILGQKVEFLVSFYNNEISEKSEIFDDQFSVERPDGSNFTLKIRSTKLEDSAMYFCASSGAVRTDTQYFGPGTRLTVL.

This chain connects TRBV11-3 to TRBJ2-3. This CDR3 has 13 residues. CDR1 and CDR2 (germline): SGHNT, YENEEA. The chain's CDR3 is CASSLGRTDTQYF. Combining the CDR3 with reference TRBV11-3 and TRBJ2-3 gives the whole variable domain EAGVVQSPRYKIIEKKQPVAFWCNPISGHNTLYWYLQNLGQGPELLIRYENEEAVDDSQLPKDRFSAERLKGVDSTLKIQPAELGDSAVYLCASSLGRTDTQYFGPGTRLTVL.

This sequence joins TRBV9 and TRBJ2-3. CDR1 and CDR2 from the germline V gene are SGDLS and YYNGEE. This CDR3 is built from 12 residues. The CDR3 sequence is CASSVAADTQYF.

This chain joins TRBV20-1 and TRBJ1-1; there is no DNA to check the TCRdb D call of TRBD1. The germline gives CDR1 DFQATT, CDR2 SNEGSKA (reference sequence). The CDR3 covers 13 residues. The CDR3 is CSQKGVGNTEAFF.